This is a list of T cell receptor beta chains from one sample in a study of shared clonotypes between healthy human individuals. Using immunoSEQ multiplex PCR, the repertoire was profiled, and TCRdb retains in-frame clones only, with some absent. The data hold around 1,100,000 clones, with 70% to 80% observed a single time. Sequenced input: memory CD4+ T cells from PBMCs. The receptors were sampled from a man aged 18 to 35 in good health. Some clones in this sample may be carry-over from other donors' samples. Both conserved end residues are part of each CDR3. Fields, in order: D gene, CDR3 length, clone size, V gene, J gene, CDR3 protein, CDR3 DNA. A D gene is named only where the DNA matches it firmly. Only some rows state a clone size, as once, few, many or a class for expanded clones.

-	14	-	TRBV6-5	TRBJ2-7	CASSYSGPTYEQYF	TGTGCCAGCAGTTACTCGGGGCCTACCTACGAGCAGTACTTC
-	13	-	TRBV27	TRBJ2-1	CASKGSAHNEQFF	TGTGCCAGCAAGGGTAGTGCCCACAATGAGCAGTTCTTC
TRBD2	16	-	TRBV5-4	TRBJ2-2	CASSLPSGRNTGELFF	TGTGCCAGCAGCTTACCTAGCGGGAGGAACACCGGGGAGCTGTTTTTT
TRBD1	16	-	TRBV28	TRBJ1-6	CASSILPGQHNSPLHF	TGTGCCAGCAGTATACTACCGGGACAGCATAATTCACCCCTCCACTTT
TRBD1	18	-	TRBV30	TRBJ1-4	CAWTRDRGFLATNEKLFF	TGTGCCTGGACTCGGGACAGGGGGTTTCTTGCAACTAATGAAAAACTGTTTTTT
-	11	-	TRBV28	TRBJ2-1	CASSSRQSLFF	TGTGCCAGCAGTTCTCGACAGAGCTTGTTCTTC
TRBD2	14	-	TRBV27	TRBJ2-7	CASRSLAGASEQYF	TGTGCCAGCAGGTCTCTAGCGGGAGCGAGCGAGCAGTACTTC
-	16	-	TRBV7-2	TRBJ2-2	CASSFKAEANTGELFF	TGTGCCAGCAGCTTTAAGGCGGAGGCGAACACCGGGGAGCTGTTTTTT
TRBD2	15	-	TRBV19	TRBJ2-2	CASSTSSGGTGELFF	TGTGCCAGTAGCACTTCTAGCGGGGGCACCGGGGAGCTGTTTTTT
-	14	-	TRBV29-1	TRBJ2-7	CSVCLDSLSYEQYF	TGCAGCGTATGTCTTGACAGCTTAAGCTACGAGCAGTACTTC
-	14	-	TRBV7-3	TRBJ1-2	CASSLSDGDYGYTF	TGTGCCAGCAGCTTATCCGACGGGGACTATGGCTACACCTTC
-	15	once	TRBV21-1	TRBJ2-7	CASSKVGQDSYEQYF	TGTGCCAGCAGCAAAGTGGGACAGGATAGCTACGAGCAGTACTTC
TRBD2	17	-	TRBV4-2	TRBJ2-5	CASSQGPGRRFAETQYF	TGTGCCAGCAGCCAAGGACCCGGGAGGAGGTTTGCAGAGACCCAGTACTTC
TRBD2	18	-	TRBV19	TRBJ2-1	CASSTTAPSLAGVNEQFF	TGTGCCAGTAGTACAACGGCCCCTTCACTAGCGGGAGTCAATGAGCAGTTCTTC
-	16	once	TRBV5-8	TRBJ1-1	CASSRRTLDMNTEAFF	TGTGCCAGCAGCCGGAGGACACTAGATATGAACACTGAAGCTTTCTTT
-	18	once	TRBV28	TRBJ2-1	CASSLSRGAGGAYNEQFF	TGTGCCAGCAGTTTATCCCGAGGGGCGGGCGGAGCTTACAATGAGCAGTTCTTC
-	17	-	TRBV2	TRBJ2-7	CASSEPQPRDISYEQYF	TGTGCCAGCAGTGAACCACAGCCCCGGGACATATCCTACGAGCAGTACTTC
-	13	-	TRBV28	TRBJ2-7	CASSTPGTYEQYF	TGTGCCAGCTCGACACCAGGGACCTACGAGCAGTACTTC
-	15	-	TRBV10-3	TRBJ1-5	CAISAQGLSNQPQHF	TGTGCCATCAGTGCCCAGGGGCTAAGCAATCAGCCCCAGCATTTT
-	14	-	TRBV4-3	TRBJ1-1	CASSQTDLNTEAFF	TGCGCCAGCAGCCAAACGGACCTCAACACTGAAGCTTTCTTT
-	14	-	TRBV6-1	TRBJ2-5	CASRTAVGGETQYF	TGTGCCAGCAGGACGGCTGTAGGGGGAGAGACCCAGTACTTC
-	13	-	TRBV30	TRBJ1-6	CACGYSYNSPLHF	TGTGCCTGTGGGTATTCCTATAATTCACCCCTCCACTTT
TRBD1	16	-	TRBV5-1	TRBJ2-5	CASSLVGQGRRETQYF	TGCGCCAGCAGCTTGGTAGGACAGGGAAGGAGAGAGACCCAGTACTTC
-	15	-	TRBV11-1	TRBJ2-1	CASSPRMSGNNEQFF	TGTGCCAGCAGCCCCCGTATGTCAGGGAACAATGAGCAGTTCTTC
-	14	-	TRBV9	TRBJ1-2	CASSVGNTNYGYTF	TGTGCCAGCAGCGTAGGTAACACTAACTATGGCTACACCTTC
-	12	-	TRBV28	TRBJ1-1	CASSLLGTEAFF	TGTGCCAGCAGTTTATTAGGGACTGAAGCTTTCTTT
-	12	-	TRBV6-5	TRBJ2-3	CASSHPGDTQYF	TGTGCCAGCAGTCACCCCGGCGATACGCAGTATTTT
-	15	-	TRBV28	TRBJ2-7	CASSFVRGSSYEQYF	TGTGCCAGCAGTTTTGTCAGAGGGAGCTCCTACGAGCAGTACTTC